This T cell receptor (beta chain) was recorded in a study of T cell repertoires in cytomegalovirus infection. The wider study: Alongside well-studied HLA-B-restricted CMV epitopes, recently identified HLA-C-restricted CMV epitopes were also used. Public TCR beta signatures indicated both CMV infection and matching HLA type.

Remarks on this clonotype: Its antigen is not known.

Using its own MiXCR run on the reads, TCRdb lists one record per CDR3 protein. The sample has about 890,000 distinct CDR3 sequences, roughly 30% seen once. General study findings and limits: Ex vivo responses were dominated by HLA-C-restricted CMV-specific TCR beta clonotypes.

CDR3 length: 15 amino acids. The germline V gene encodes CDR1 MDHEN and CDR2 SYDVKM. The V and J ends lost 5 bases and 8 bases, in that order; junction bases with no gene match: 10. This sample comprised cultured CD8+ T cells from PBMCs, obtained from culture after CMV antigen stimulation. The clonotype comes from a human donor in good health (CMV status not recorded). Some clones in this sample may be carry-over from other donors' samples. J is TRBJ2-1 and V is TRBV28; 9 positions match TRBD2. The CDR3 here is CASSPGGTSSDEQFF. The CDR3 DNA reads TGTGCCAGCAGTCCCGGGGGGACTAGCTCCGATGAGCAGTTCTTC.